This TCR beta chain stems from a study of cytomegalovirus exposure and HLA in healthy donors (dated by TCRdb to the late 2010s). In the study overall: According to an earlier analysis of several hundred of the donors, about 179 million T cells yielded 117 million unique TCR beta sequences and roughly 280 Gb of sequence data. The study was designed to test whether signatures of past pathogen exposure could be identified by cataloging public T cell receptors. In a later genetic analysis, genome-wide SNP genotypes for about 55% of the roughly 700 donors were used, and that subset was treated as a discovery cohort. The T cell repertoires of 700 or so subjects were profiled by immunosequencing and related to cytomegalovirus serostatus. On average, approximately 250,000 unique TCR beta nucleotide sequences were sequenced per donor among several hundred genotyped donors of the cohort, with 15% to 20% of those sequences being non-productive. High-throughput TCR immunosequencing, statistical association of individual TCRs with disease status, and machine learning were combined to predict cytomegalovirus infection status. Along with the roughly 670-subject first cohort, a separate validation cohort of over 90 different subjects was used. Donor age, sex, ethnicity and CMV serostatus were compiled together with the repertoire data. Several DR-DQ haplotypes were treated as single units for association and clustering because of strong linkage in the cohort. Among the roughly 370 genotyped donors, 75% to 90% belonged to the genetic ancestry cluster associated with self-reported Caucasian donors. In the later analysis, no new phenotypic data were used to find candidate immune exposures; instead, reliance was placed on TCR beta sequences and their occurrence across donors. HLA typing included class I and class II loci at four-digit resolution. An earlier analysis of some 600 of the donors applied high-throughput TCR beta sequencing to assess whether each TCR beta V gene segment acted as functional or pseudogenic. The number of typed donors differed by locus: about 620-630 for A, B, C, DRB1 and DQB1; some 540 for DQA1; 606 for DPA1; and 400 to 480 for DPB1. In a later analysis, previously published TCR beta repertoires from roughly 710 donors were re-analyzed and high-resolution HLA genotyping was added so that TCR occurrence patterns could be studied. Every discovery cohort repertoire had been produced on one sequencing platform. About 280 gigabases of sequencing data and roughly 80 million unique TCR sequences made up an early release that covered several hundred HLA-typed donors. Paper-wide results and their limitations: Several of the top co-occurrence clusters appeared to be linked to parvovirus B19, influenza, CMV and Epstein-Barr virus, according to a later analysis. In a later genetic analysis, a missense DCLRE1C variant was associated with V-gene and J-gene trimming of TCR beta chains, and the association was replicated in an independent cohort. A further reported finding was that TCR beta sequences accurately predicted the HLA-A and HLA-B alleles for most subjects in the first cohort. Because HLA typing was missing for some donors at each locus, association tests included only the typed subset. In this cohort, only TCR beta chains were sequenced, and detectable features were limited by the absence of alpha or paired-chain data. Because counts were too low, under 20 rarely observed V segments, including chromosome 9 orphons, were left out of the earlier analysis of a few hundred of the donors. A cluster of highly shared sequence variants was judged likely to represent a technical artifact of the sequencing pipeline. A later analysis associated some 17,000 TCR beta sequences with specific HLA alleles at a false discovery rate of 0.05. A later analysis found that TCR association rates varied across HLA loci, with DRB1 alleles showing the most associated TCRs and HLA-C alleles the fewest. According to the authors, the approach could potentially be generalized to other disease states and immunological phenotypes. Some IMGT-functional V segments, including TRBV6-2 and TRBV6-3, could not be distinguished by the 87-base-pair reads and were therefore excluded. The only immune exposure information available for the cohort was CMV serostatus. An earlier analysis of some 590 of the donors showed that most TCR beta V segments appeared in productive rearrangements either about 87% or about 30% of the time, which broadly matched IMGT annotations. Across donors, most TCR sequences were observed very rarely, whereas some public TCRs were present in many individuals. Sequencing depth was assumed to be roughly uniform across donors in the presence/absence analyses, though that assumption may not hold. In a later analysis, most CMV-associated TCR beta chains were found to appear HLA-restricted, with HLA associations seemingly driven largely by CMV exposure. When HLA alleles, especially DR and DQ, strongly co-occurred, TCR associations were difficult to assign to individual alleles. In a later analysis, HLA-associated TCR beta chains showed more clonal expansion and lower generation probabilities than non-associated chains that were equally common. Linkage disequilibrium might explain the correlated functional status among segregating V segments, but an unknown experimental factor could not be excluded. The study gave a list of about 170 TCR beta chains associated with cytomegalovirus. Compared with the roughly 600-donor mean, donors in an Asian-associated ancestry cluster had fewer N-insertions in productive TCRs, according to a later genetic analysis. The classifier was reported to diagnose cytomegalovirus status with high specificity and sensitivity in both the original cohort and the validation cohort. Three of the identified cytomegalovirus-associated TCR beta chains were confirmed in vitro to be specific for cytomegalovirus antigens.

Concerning this clone itself: The antigen it recognizes is unknown.

Counted from cysteine to phenylalanine, this CDR3 has 15 amino acids. The entry retains the CDR3 DNA only, 45 bases that are in frame from base 1. The junction carries 11 bases between V and J, which are trimmed by 2 bases and 3 bases respectively. Reading the germline V gene (reference sequence) gives CDR1 MNHEY and CDR2 SMNVEV. The cohort was made up of approximately 670 healthy bone marrow donors. Cohort members were all nominally healthy when sampled, although unrecorded immune exposures were likely present. The donor was CMV seronegative and was included in the group of a few hundred seronegative cohort members. Every donor gave a peripheral blood sample, and the peripheral blood mononuclear cells from that sample were used for TCR beta sequencing. Genomic DNA extraction from the blood cell samples was performed with the Qiagen DNeasy Blood Extraction Kit. The method was the immunoSEQ multiplex PCR assay. For the multiplex PCR, a mixture combining 60 forward primers for TCR Vbeta segments and 13 reverse primers for TCR Jbeta segments was used. The CDR3 region of rearranged TCR beta genes was amplified from genomic DNA with a multiplex PCR assay. The Illumina HiSeq System was used to sequence the amplified TCR beta libraries as 87-base-pair reads. The original methods were these. A later analysis counted some 74 million unique TCR beta chains across the 700 or so repertoires, and roughly 9.9 million of these chains were shared by at least two donors. Raw reads were error-corrected and collapsed into unique sequences with a nearest-neighbor algorithm that merged closely related sequences to remove PCR and sequencing errors. Alignment of CDR3 sequences to IMGT reference sequences was used to assign V, D and J gene segments. For a sequence to be retained, a match of at least six nucleotides to both a V gene segment and a J gene segment was required. A rearrangement was called productive if the CDR3 had no stop codons and remained in frame with V and J, and every other rearrangement was called non-productive. Following IMGT convention, CDR3 was defined as the stretch from the second conserved V-encoded cysteine up to the conserved J-encoded phenylalanine. The earlier analysis of a few hundred of the donors excluded sequences that lacked an unambiguous match to a single V gene segment. In an earlier analysis of around 600 of the donors, V segments were called functional above 56.7% productive rearrangements and were called segregating when the between-donor standard deviation exceeded 5%. A statistical classification framework was built for diagnosing cytomegalovirus status from the catalog of TCR beta chain sequences. In a later analysis, TCR nucleotide sequences were compared against IMGT/GENE-DB human TR gene sequences so that V and J genes could be assigned. The TCRdist pipeline was used in a later analysis to assign CDR3 sequences and most-parsimonious VDJ recombination scenarios. In a later analysis, every TCR beta chain was defined by the combination of its CDR3 amino acid sequence and its V-gene family, and reads without a unique V-gene family were dropped. To address suspected cross-contamination and a sequencing artifact, a later analysis removed 550 to 750 highly shared, low-generation-probability nucleotide sequences. A later analysis calculated a clonal expansion index for each public chain from normalized within-repertoire ranks of inferred template counts. Generation probabilities in a later analysis came from a VDJ recombination model fitted to out-of-frame rearrangements, and those results were checked against IGoR. A later analysis scored TCR-TCR, TCR-HLA and TCR-CMV co-occurrence with hypergeometric tests, applying a repertoire-size bias correction to TCR pairs. A later analysis estimated false discovery rates by permuting HLA or CMV assignments 20 times. In a later analysis, co-occurring TCRs were grouped using DBSCAN, with TCRdist sequence similarity added in when clustering inside HLA-allele-positive subsets. For co-occurrence clustering, repertoires with fewer than 30,000 or more than 120,000 public chains were excluded, along with five or six repertoires with anomalous nucleotide sharing. The clones in this table, taken by TCRdb from immuneACCESS, are in-frame only. Not every clone is retained; where verified, under half of the shortfall comes from an unresolved V gene, and the cause of the rest is unknown. Clone size and the V and J calls come from that table; the DNA yielded D and trimming. The table kept for this sample lists 95,000 to 150,000 clones. The top ten hold roughly 1% of the sample.

The sample taken for sequencing was PBMCs. The sequence is built from TRBV27 and TRBJ1-3; a confident D gene designation cannot be given. The receptor's source is a man younger than 35 in good health and CMV-seronegative. The CDR3 reads as follows: CASSLRREGGNTIYF. The sequenced DNA: TGTGCCAGCAGTTTAAGGAGGGAGGGTGGAAACACCATATATTTT.